Below are 10 T cell receptor beta chains sequenced from a single sample in a study of CD8+ T cells in alopecia areata (dated by TCRdb to 2016 to 2019). The protocol used for the library was the immunoSEQ multiplex PCR assay. To provide template for TCR sequencing, every sample had RNA extracted and reverse transcribed into cDNA. Entries here come from immuneACCESS through TCRdb and include only in-frame sequences with V and J called. Some clones fail to appear in such tables; in the studies checked, an unresolved V gene covers under half of the shortfall, and the cause of the remainder is unknown. The sample data list about 270,000 clones, and roughly 60% of these were observed just once. The top ten constitute more than 0.85% of the sample. Per the publication, the treatment or condition label means: oral pan-JAK inhibitor, 5-10 mg twice daily. This material consisted of CD4+ T cells sorted from blood, taken at approximately week 52, from a patient treated with tofacitinib. Receptors were obtained from a human donor with alopecia areata.

V is TRBV2 and J is TRBJ1-2; D not certain. Per the germline V gene, CDR1 is SNHLY and CDR2 is FYNNEI. This CDR3 region has 12 residues. V lost 10 bases and J 2 bases, leaving 11 bases between the germline ends. For the CDR3, the DNA is TGTGCCATTCCCCGGGCAAACTATGGCTACACCTTC. This codes for CAIPRANYGYTF.

The chain carries TRBV29-1 and TRBJ2-3; TRBD2 agrees at 7 bases. With V trimmed by 6 bases and J by 6 bases, 9 bases remained unmatched. Germline values: CDR1 SQVTM, CDR2 ANQGSEA. This CDR3 is built from 13 residues. The CDR3 nucleotides are TGCAGCGTAAGGGCTGGGGAGGGTGATACGCAGTATTTT. Its protein product is CSVRAGEGDTQYF.

V and J are TRBV11-2 and TRBJ1-1, with unresolved D. This CDR3 is built from 13 residues. Looked up from germline, CDR1 is SGHAT and CDR2 is FQNNGV. V lost 4 bases and J lost 1, with 7 bases in between. CDR3 DNA: TGTGCCAGCAGCTCCACGTCGAACACTGAAGCTTTCTTT. Residues: CASSSTSNTEAFF.

Of note for this clone: One end of the junction fails to match germline, which may point to a read error. V is TRBV11-2 and J is TRBJ1-2, with unresolved D. Germline CDR1 reads SGHAT; CDR2 reads FQNNGV. CDR3 length equals 13 residues. For the CDR3, the DNA is TGTGCCAGCAGATTAGGACCTCGCTGGGGCTACACCTTC. This encodes CASRLGPRWGYTF.

This sequence joins TRBV9 and TRBJ2-7; D possibly uses TRBD1 or TRBD2 (6 bases each). Germline assignment: CDR1 SGDLS and CDR2 YYNGEE. The CDR3 loop spans 14 amino acids. Trimming removed 3 bases from V and 7 bases from J, with 17 bases in between. The CDR3, as DNA: TGTGCCAGCAGCGCCCAGGTGGGGGCGGGGGAGCAGTACTTC. Translation gives CASSAQVGAGEQYF.

This clone was seen a handful of times. The chain links TRBV9 to TRBJ2-1, with 8 positions matching TRBD2. The V and J ends lost 4 bases and 6 bases, in that order; junction bases with no gene match: 9. The CDR3 contains 15 residues. The germline gives CDR1 SGDLS, CDR2 YYNGEE. The CDR3 is CASSPLGGAFNEQFF. The CDR3 DNA is TGTGCCAGCAGCCCCCTCGGGGGGGCCTTCAATGAGCAGTTCTTC.

This sequence joins TRBV5-1 and TRBJ2-1; the D is unclear. The length of the CDR3 is 16 residues. Trimming cost V 0 bases and J 0 bases, with 10 bases left between them. Germline V gene data show CDR1 as SGHRS and CDR2 as YFSETQ. CDR3 bases: TGCGCCAGCAGCTTGGGCCTCCAGAGCTCCTACAATGAGCAGTTCTTC. Translating it yields CASSLGLQSSYNEQFF.

CDR3 bases: TGTGCCAGCAGCTTGGTGGACAGGAGGGCCGGGGAGCTGTTTTTT. Residues: CASSLVDRRAGELFF. J is TRBJ2-2 and V is TRBV5-6; D perhaps matches TRBD1 (7 bases). This CDR3 contains 15 residues. Per the germline V gene, CDR1 is SGHDT and CDR2 is YYEEEE. Deletions cut 0 bases from V and 6 bases from J, with 12 bases between. The full variable domain, in which reference TRBV5-6 and TRBJ2-2 provide the parts outside the CDR3, is DAGVTQSPTHLIKTRGQQVTLRCSPKSGHDTVSWYQQALGQGPQFIFQYYEEEERQRGNFPDRFSGHQFPNYSSELNVNALLLGDSALYLCASSLVDRRAGELFFGEGSRLTVL.

The V call is TRBV7-2, the J call TRBJ1-6; D not certain. The CDR3 runs 17 residues. CDR1 and CDR2 (germline): SGHTA, FQGNSA. Deletions cut 5 bases from V and 10 bases from J, with 24 bases between. The CDR3 DNA follows: TGTGCCAGCAGCCAACTTATGAGGGCGCAGGAAGGATCACCCCTCCACTTT. It is translated as CASSQLMRAQEGSPLHF.

J is TRBJ2-7 and V is TRBV5-6; TRBD1 is a possible D gene (6 bases). The V end lost 0 bases, the J end lost 2 bases, and 12 bases lay between the germline ends. CDR1 and CDR2 (germline): SGHDT, YYEEEE. The CDR3 contains 15 residues. In nucleotides, the CDR3 is TGTGCCAGCAGCTTGGCCACAGGGACCACCTACGAGCAGTACTTC. As protein: CASSLATGTTYEQYF.